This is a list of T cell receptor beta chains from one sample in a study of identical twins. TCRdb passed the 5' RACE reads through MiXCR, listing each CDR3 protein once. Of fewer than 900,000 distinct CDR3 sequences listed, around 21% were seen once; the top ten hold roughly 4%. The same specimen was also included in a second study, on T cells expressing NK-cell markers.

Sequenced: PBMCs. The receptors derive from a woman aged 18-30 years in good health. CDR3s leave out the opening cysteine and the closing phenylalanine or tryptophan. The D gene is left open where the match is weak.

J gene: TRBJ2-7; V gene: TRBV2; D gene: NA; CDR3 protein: ASSATEGHGEQY
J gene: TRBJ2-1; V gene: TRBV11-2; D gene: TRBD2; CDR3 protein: ASSLASGVYNEQF
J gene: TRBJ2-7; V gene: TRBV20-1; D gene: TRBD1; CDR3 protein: SAQVGTGSYEQY
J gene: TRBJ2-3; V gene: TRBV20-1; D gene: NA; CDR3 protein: SASGISKADTQY
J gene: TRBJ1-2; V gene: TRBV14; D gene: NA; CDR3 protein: ASSLLSSGPSYGYT
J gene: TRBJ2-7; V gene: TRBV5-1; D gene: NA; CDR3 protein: ASSPGSSGYEQY
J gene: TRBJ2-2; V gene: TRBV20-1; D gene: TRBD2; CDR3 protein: SFQRDGTGELF
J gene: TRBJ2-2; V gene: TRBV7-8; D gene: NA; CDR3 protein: ASSLAHWTGELF
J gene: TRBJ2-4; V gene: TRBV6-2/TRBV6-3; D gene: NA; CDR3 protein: ASSPGQPGVDIQY
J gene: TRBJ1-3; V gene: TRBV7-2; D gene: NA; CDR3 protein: ASSSSRGNTIY
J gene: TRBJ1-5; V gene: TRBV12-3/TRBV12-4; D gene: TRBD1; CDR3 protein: ASSQGGANQPQH
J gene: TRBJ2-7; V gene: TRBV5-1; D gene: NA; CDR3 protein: ASSVEAGAHHEQY
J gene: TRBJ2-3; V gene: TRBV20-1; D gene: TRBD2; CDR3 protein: SARDPTSRSTDTQY
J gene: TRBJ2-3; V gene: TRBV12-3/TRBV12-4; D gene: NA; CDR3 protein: ASSLGAAHTQY
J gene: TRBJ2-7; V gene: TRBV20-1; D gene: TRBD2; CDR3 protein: SAGGASGNYEQY
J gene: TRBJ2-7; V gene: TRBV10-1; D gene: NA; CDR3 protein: ASSGDSATYEQY
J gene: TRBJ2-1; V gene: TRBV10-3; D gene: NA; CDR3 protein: AISEPYNEQF
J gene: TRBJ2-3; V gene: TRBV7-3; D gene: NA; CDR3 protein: ASSGRRRRGGFTDTQY
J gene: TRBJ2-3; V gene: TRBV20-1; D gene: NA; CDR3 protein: SAIILGGSTDTQY
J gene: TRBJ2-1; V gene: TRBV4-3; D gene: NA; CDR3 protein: ASSQDIAEDNEQF
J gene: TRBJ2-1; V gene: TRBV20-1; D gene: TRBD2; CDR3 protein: SARSPGLAKYNEQF
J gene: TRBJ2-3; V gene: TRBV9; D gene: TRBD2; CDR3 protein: ASSVATGLATDTQY
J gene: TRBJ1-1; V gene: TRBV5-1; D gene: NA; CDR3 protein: ASSTGWEAF
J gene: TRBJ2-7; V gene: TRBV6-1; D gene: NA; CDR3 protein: ASFQGLGSYEQY
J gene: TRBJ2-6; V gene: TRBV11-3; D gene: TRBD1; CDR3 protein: ASTDRELSGANVLT
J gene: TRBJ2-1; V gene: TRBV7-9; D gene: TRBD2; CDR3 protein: ASSYPDRGGNNEQF
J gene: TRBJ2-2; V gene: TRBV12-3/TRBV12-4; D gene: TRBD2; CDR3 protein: ASGRGGELF
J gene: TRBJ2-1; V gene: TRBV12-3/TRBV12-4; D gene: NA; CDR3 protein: ASSRFVGEQF
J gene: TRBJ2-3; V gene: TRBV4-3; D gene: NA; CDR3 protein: ASSQVAGLGTDTQY
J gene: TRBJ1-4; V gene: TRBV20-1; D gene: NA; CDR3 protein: SARLGELGEKLF
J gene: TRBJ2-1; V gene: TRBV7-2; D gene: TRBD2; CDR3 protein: ASSPGLGSYNEQF
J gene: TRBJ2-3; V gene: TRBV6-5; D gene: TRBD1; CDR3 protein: ASSYAGGAVNTQY
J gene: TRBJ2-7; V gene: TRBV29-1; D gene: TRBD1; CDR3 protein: SVQFGQGGYEQY
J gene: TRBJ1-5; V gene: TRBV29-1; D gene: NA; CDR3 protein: SVGGVNQPQH
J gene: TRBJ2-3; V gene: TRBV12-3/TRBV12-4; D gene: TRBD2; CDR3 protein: ASRLRGGTDTQY
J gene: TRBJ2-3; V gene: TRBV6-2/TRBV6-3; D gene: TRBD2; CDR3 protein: ASSHGGLVLDTQY
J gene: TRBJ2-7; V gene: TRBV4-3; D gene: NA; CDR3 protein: ASSQVTPPAVGAYEQY
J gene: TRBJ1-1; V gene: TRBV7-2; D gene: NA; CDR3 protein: ATLPPGVEAF
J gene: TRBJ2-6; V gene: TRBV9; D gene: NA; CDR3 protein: ASSGELRAGSGANVLT
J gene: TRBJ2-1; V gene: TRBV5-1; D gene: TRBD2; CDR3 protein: ASSLGSGGSLNEQF
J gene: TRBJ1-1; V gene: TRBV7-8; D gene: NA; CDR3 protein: ASSPDGRGTEAF
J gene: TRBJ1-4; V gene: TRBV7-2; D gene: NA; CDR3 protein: ASSLTRVGQEKLF
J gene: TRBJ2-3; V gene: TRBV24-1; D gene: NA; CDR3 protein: ATSTSRDLNTQY
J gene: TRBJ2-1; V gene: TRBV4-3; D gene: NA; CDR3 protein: ASTRNRAEEGNEQF
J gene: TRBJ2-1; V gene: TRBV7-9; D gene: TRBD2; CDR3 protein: ASSRRVAGTLFGEQF
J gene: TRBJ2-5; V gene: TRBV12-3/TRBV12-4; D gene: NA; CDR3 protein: ASRPGLEETQY
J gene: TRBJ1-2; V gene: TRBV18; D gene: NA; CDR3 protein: ASSTEIYGYT
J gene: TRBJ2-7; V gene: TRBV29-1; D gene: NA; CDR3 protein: SVARQAHQEQY
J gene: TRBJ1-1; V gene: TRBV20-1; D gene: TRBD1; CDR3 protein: SAAGTAGF
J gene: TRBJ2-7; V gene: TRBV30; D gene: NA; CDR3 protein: AWHYRGSYEQY